This entry features one T cell receptor (beta chain) sequence. The antigen is undetermined. This CDR3 contains 13 residues. CDR1 and CDR2 from the germline V gene are KGHDR and SFDVKD. Trimming took 4 bases from V and 10 from J; bases not matched to a gene: 6. The sample belongs to a study of identical twins. TCRdb re-derived calls from the 5' RACE reads in MiXCR, one entry per CDR3 protein. The repertoire holds about 1.7 million distinct CDR3 sequences, with about 32% as singletons. Healthy Caucasians alone served as donors. Notes on the study in general: Instead of following the same donors, the conclusions were based on cross-sectional statistical analysis. Analyses of zero insertions could be partly confounded by invariant MAIT and iNKT cells.

V and J are TRBV24-1 and TRBJ2-3; TRBD2 matches at 8 bases. This clonotype was sampled from a newborn girl in good health. Sequencing input: cord blood. CDR3 amino acids: CATSDPAGVAQYF. The CDR3 nucleotides are TGTGCCACCAGTGACCCAGCGGGAGTGGCGCAGTATTTT.